Sequencing of this TCR beta chain was carried out in a study of identical twins. This clonotype was counted a few times. Its specificity is unknown. The study's findings and limits: Analyses based on zero insertions could be partly confounded by invariant MAIT and iNKT cells. Insertion counts were lower in abundant cord blood beta clonotypes, a trend that memory repertoires did not show. The authors drew conclusions from cross-sectional statistical analysis rather than following the same donors.

In TCRdb, the 5' RACE reads were re-called with MiXCR into one record per CDR3 protein. The table has 570,000 or so distinct CDR3 sequences, around a tenth seen once. These data were also reused for a study on yellow fever vaccine responses in identical twins. From that report: Reportedly, the response of twins' T cells to the vaccine seemed partly convergent, partly personalized.

The source is a woman aged 18-30 years in good health. Material: PBMCs.

DNA for the CDR3: TGTGCCATCAGTGAGTCGTCTGGAGAGGATACGCAGTATTTT. It yields the protein CAISESSGEDTQYF. This sequence joins TRBV10-3 and TRBJ2-3; unclear D gene. With 0 bases removed from V and 6 bases from J, the gap between germline ends came to 10 bases. CDR1 is ENHRY, CDR2 SYGVKD, per germline. The CDR3 consists of 14 residues.